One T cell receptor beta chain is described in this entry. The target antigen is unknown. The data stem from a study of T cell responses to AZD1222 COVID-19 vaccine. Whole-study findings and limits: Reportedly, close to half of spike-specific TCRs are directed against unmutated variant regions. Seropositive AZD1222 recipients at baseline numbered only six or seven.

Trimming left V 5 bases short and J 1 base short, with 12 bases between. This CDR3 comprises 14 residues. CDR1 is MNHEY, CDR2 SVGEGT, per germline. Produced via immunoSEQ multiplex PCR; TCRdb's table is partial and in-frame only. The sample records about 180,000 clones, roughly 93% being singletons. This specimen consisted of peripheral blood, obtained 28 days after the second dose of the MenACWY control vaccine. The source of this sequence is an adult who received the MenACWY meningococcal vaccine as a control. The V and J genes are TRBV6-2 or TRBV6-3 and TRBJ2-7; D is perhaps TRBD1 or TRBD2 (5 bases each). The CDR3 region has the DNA TGTGCCAGCAGTCACGTCGGGGCGTCCTACGAGCAGTACTTC. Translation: CASSHVGASYEQYF.